The TCR beta chain under discussion was sequenced for a study of technical replicates of blood from several donors. With 7 bases clipped from V and 5 bases from J, the junction kept 9 bases outside the gene matches. The V gene's germline CDR1 is MDHEN and CDR2 SYDVKM. The CDR3 is made up of 14 amino acids. This clone was counted once. This table comes from immunoSEQ multiplex PCR, and its TCRdb copy is limited to in-frame clones, with some not included. Of fewer than 90,000 clones detected, 90% to 95% appear once; the ten largest clones hold 0.24%. The rearrangement joins TRBV28 to TRBJ1-1; TRBD1 matches at 8 bases. Input material: T cells isolated from PBMCs. The clonotype comes from a human donor in good health. The CDR3 reads CASKKDRVGTEAFF. The CDR3 DNA reads as TGTGCCAGCAAAAAGGACAGGGTTGGAACTGAAGCTTTCTTT.